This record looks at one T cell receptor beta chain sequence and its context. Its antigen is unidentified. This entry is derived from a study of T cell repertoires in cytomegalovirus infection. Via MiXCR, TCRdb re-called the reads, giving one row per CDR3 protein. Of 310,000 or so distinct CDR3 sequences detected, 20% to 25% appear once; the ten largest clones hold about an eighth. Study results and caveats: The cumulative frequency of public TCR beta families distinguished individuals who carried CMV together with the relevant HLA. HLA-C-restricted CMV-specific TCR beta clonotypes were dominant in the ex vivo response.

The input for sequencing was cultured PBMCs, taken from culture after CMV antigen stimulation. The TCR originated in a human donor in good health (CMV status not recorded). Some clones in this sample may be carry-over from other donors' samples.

CDR3 in amino acids: CASSATYSYNEQFF. The CDR3 nucleotides are TGTGCCAGCAGCGCGACGTACTCCTACAATGAGCAGTTCTTC. The chain joins TRBV2 to TRBJ2-1; no firm D call. Germline CDR1 SNHLY, CDR2 FYNNEI. V lost 6 bases and J 0 bases, leaving 9 bases between the germline ends. The CDR3 consists of 14 residues.